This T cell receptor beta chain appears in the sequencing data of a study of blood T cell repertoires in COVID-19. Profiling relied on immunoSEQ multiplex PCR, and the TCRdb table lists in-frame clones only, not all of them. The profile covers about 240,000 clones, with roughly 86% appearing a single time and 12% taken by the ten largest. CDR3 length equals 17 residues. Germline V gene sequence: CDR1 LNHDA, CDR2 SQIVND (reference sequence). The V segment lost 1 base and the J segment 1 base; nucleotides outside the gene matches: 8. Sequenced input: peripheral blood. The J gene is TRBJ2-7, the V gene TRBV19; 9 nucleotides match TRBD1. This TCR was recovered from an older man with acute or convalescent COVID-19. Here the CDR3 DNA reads TGTGCCAGTAGTATAGCCACATCGGGGACAGGGTCCTACGAGCAGTACTTC. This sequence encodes CASSIATSGTGSYEQYF.